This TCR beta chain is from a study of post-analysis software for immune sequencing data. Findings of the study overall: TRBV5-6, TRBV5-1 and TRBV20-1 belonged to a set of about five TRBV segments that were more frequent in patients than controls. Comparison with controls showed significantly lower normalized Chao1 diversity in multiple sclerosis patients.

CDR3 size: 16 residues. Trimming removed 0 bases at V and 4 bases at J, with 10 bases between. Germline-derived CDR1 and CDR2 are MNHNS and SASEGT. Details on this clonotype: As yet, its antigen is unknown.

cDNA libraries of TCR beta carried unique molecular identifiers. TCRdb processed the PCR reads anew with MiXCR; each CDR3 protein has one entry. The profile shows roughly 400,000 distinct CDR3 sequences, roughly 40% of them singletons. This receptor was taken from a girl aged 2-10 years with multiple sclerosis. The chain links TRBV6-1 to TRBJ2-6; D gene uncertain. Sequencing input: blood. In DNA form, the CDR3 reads TGTGCCAGCAGTGAAGCATCCGGGTACGGGGCCAACGTCCTGACTTTC. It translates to CASSEASGYGANVLTF.